The 10 T cell receptor beta chains below come from one sample, sequenced in a study of beta chain features in type 1 diabetes listed by TCRdb under 2018. The paper as a whole reports these results and caveats: A moderate but significant shortening of TCRB CDR3 length was observed in type 1 diabetes patients in all four CD4+ subsets.

The library was produced with the immunoSEQ multiplex PCR assay. All of the isolated RNA was reverse transcribed with the High Capacity cDNA Reverse Transcription Kit, so expressed TCRB transcripts were sequenced. Held by TCRdb, this immuneACCESS table contains in-frame sequences only and omits some clones. Under half of the omission traces to an unresolved V gene where checked; the cause of the rest is unknown. The sample data list about 370,000 clones, and around 10% of these were observed just once. The ten largest clones capture about 0.6% of the sample. No antigen is known for these receptors. Sample: central memory CD4+ T cells from blood. The receptors here all came from a man aged 25 to 45 with type 1 diabetes.

The chain combines TRBV27 with TRBJ1-5; D remains unclear. CDR1 is MNHEY, CDR2 SMNVEV, per germline (reference sequence). This CDR3 spans 14 amino acids. Trimming shortened V by 3 bases and J by 4 bases, and 10 bases separated the two germline ends. Written as DNA, the CDR3 is TGTGCCAGCAGTTTTCTCTCCGGGAATCAGCCCCAGCATTTT. Protein product: CASSFLSGNQPQHF.

This clone has just a few counts. The chain joins TRBV28 to TRBJ2-7; tentative D call: TRBD2 (6 bases). V shed 2 bases and J shed 3 bases, with 11 bases lying between them. Per germline, CDR1 MDHEN and CDR2 SYDVKM. The CDR3 consists of 14 residues. The CDR3, as DNA: TGTGCCAGCAGTTTACCCCAGGGAGGCTACGAGCAGTACTTC. Its protein product is CASSLPQGGYEQYF.

This clone appeared a few times. The chain combines TRBV14 with TRBJ2-5; the D is unclear. The CDR3 is made up of 13 amino acids. Trimming cost V 3 bases and J 2 bases, with 7 bases left between them. Germline V gene sequence: CDR1 SGHDN, CDR2 FVKESK. For the CDR3, the DNA is TGTGCCAGCAGCCAGAACCTACAAGAGACCCAGTACTTC. It specifies CASSQNLQETQYF.

The V and J genes are TRBV5-8 and TRBJ1-1; 9 nucleotides match TRBD1. Germline CDR1 is SGHTS and CDR2 is YDEGEE. The length of the CDR3 is 15 residues. V dropped 0 bases and J dropped 5; count of bases not matched to a gene: 5. The CDR3: CASSLEQGARTEAFF. The CDR3 nucleotides read TGTGCCAGCAGCTTGGAACAGGGGGCGCGGACTGAAGCTTTCTTT.

This clone was recorded once. The chain employs TRBV6-1 and TRBJ2-7; 9 nucleotides line up with TRBD1. The trim removed 2 bases at V and 2 bases at J, leaving 7 bases unmatched. Germline CDR1 reads MNHNS; CDR2 reads SASEGT. The CDR3 has 16 amino acids. CDR3 nucleotide sequence: TGTGCCAGCAGTGAATTGGGACAGGGCTACACCTACGAGCAGTACTTC. Amino acids: CASSELGQGYTYEQYF.

The chain couples TRBV18 to TRBJ2-3; 10 positions agree with TRBD1. The CDR3 covers 16 residues. With 0 bases clipped from V and 3 bases from J, the junction kept 3 bases outside the gene matches. Germline-derived CDR1 and CDR2 are KGHSH and LQKENI. The CDR3 spells CASSPPGTGVTDTQYF. DNA for the CDR3: TGTGCCAGCTCACCACCGGGGACAGGGGTGACAGATACGCAGTATTTT.

The chain joins TRBV18 to TRBJ2-5, with D unresolved. Germline V gene data show CDR1 as KGHSH and CDR2 as LQKENI. The V and J ends lost 6 bases and 5 bases respectively, with 13 bases between them. The CDR3 spans 13 residues. For the CDR3, the DNA is TGTGCCAGCTCCGGGCCGCACAAGGAGACCCAGTACTTC. Its translation is CASSGPHKETQYF.

In this sample, this clone turned up a few times. This rearrangement joins TRBV10-1 to TRBJ2-4; tentative D call: TRBD2 (7 bases). CDR3 length: 18 amino acids. Germline CDR1 WNHNN, CDR2 SYGVQD (reference sequence). Deletions cut 6 bases from V and 1 base from J, with 22 bases between. The CDR3 loop reads CASSVRDSRGAAKNIQYF. The CDR3 coding sequence is TGCGCCAGCAGCGTACGGGACTCCCGGGGGGCGGCCAAAAACATTCAGTACTTC.

This clone was recorded a few times. As DNA, the CDR3 is TGTGCCAGCTCACCACAGGGTCCTGGCACTGAAGCTTTCTTT. This codes for CASSPQGPGTEAFF. This chain links TRBV18 with TRBJ1-1; no clear D. Trimming cost V 1 base and J 4 bases, with 10 bases left between them. There are 14 residues in the CDR3. The germline gives CDR1 KGHSH, CDR2 LQKENI. Supplemented by reference TRBV18 and TRBJ1-1, the full variable domain reads NAGVMQNPRHLVRRRGQEARLRCSPMKGHSHVYWYRQLPEEGLKFMVYLQKENIIDESGMPKERFSAEFPKEGPSILRIQQVVRGDSAAYFCASSPQGPGTEAFFGQGTRLTVV.

This clone was counted many times. V usage is TRBV7-3 and J usage is TRBJ1-1, with D possibly TRBD1 on 6 matching bases. The germline V gene encodes CDR1 SGHTA and CDR2 FQGTGA. This CDR3 is built from 14 residues. Trimming pared 6 bases from V and 6 bases from J, leaving 17 bases between. The CDR3 sequence is CASRLNRDLAEAFF. The CDR3 nucleotides read TGTGCCAGCAGGCTCAACAGGGATCTTGCTGAAGCTTTCTTT.